These T cell receptor beta chains were read from a single sample in a study of shared clonotypes between healthy human individuals. TCRdb's copy holds only in-frame clones and misses some; the assay was immunoSEQ multiplex PCR. The data contain 2 million to 2.5 million clones, about 95% of them singletons. The sequenced material came from naive CD8+ T cells sorted from blood. Receptors originate from a man aged 18-30 years in good health. Both conserved end residues are trimmed from each CDR3.

cdr3_aa	j_call	v_call
ASSISGYNEQF	TRBJ2-1	TRBV19
AWSSQQETQY	TRBJ2-5	TRBV30
ASSDEAGGWYNEQF	TRBJ2-1	TRBV7-9
ATSRDSMPNGQEISGYT	TRBJ1-2	TRBV15
ASSLEGGGTDTQY	TRBJ2-3	TRBV5-6
ASSFIEMNTEAF	TRBJ1-1	TRBV5-6
ASSPSDGSSYNSPLH	TRBJ1-6	TRBV7-9
ASSPLVGALYNSPLH	TRBJ1-6	TRBV19
ASSDYRVYEQY	TRBJ2-7	TRBV6-6
ASTYNGETQY	TRBJ2-5	TRBV6-5
ASSLGVSSYNEQF	TRBJ2-1	TRBV7-2
ASSSVTFDRYWGYT	TRBJ1-2	TRBV5-4
ASHGAGTENNEQF	TRBJ2-1	TRBV2
ASSVGGDTQY	TRBJ2-3	TRBV9
ASSQASGTAASYEQY	TRBJ2-7	TRBV4-1
ASSLEGEQY	TRBJ2-7	TRBV16
ASSQWDGSYEQY	TRBJ2-7	TRBV14
ASSQLAGTSYEQY	TRBJ2-7	TRBV4-2
ASSVGVGTYEQY	TRBJ2-7	TRBV9
ASSLVVAGPCY	TRBJ2-5	TRBV11-2
ASGLASGGIYNEQF	TRBJ2-1	TRBV12-5
ASSSPRQGAPDPYEQY	TRBJ2-7	TRBV28
ASSYKETQY	TRBJ2-5	TRBV6-5
ASSLGGENTEAF	TRBJ1-1	TRBV5-4
ASSPQRTSGIDEQF	TRBJ2-1	TRBV27
AWSVTREQY	TRBJ2-7	TRBV30
ASADEYEQY	TRBJ2-7	TRBV6-5
ASSLLDTLNTEAF	TRBJ1-1	TRBV5-1
ASSYGGGLGDEQF	TRBJ2-1	TRBV6-5